The rows below give T cell receptor beta chains drawn from one sample of a study of T cells expressing NK-cell markers. TCRdb re-called the 5' RACE reads and catalogs CDR3 proteins one per entry, DNA excluded. Its table lists about 160,000 distinct CDR3 sequences. Input material: blood T cells: a sorted CD56 or NKG2C T cell subset, CD4+ or CD8+ T cells, or bulk PBMC T cells (not recorded which). The source of these receptors is a woman between 18 and 75 years old in good health. CDR3s include the opening cysteine and the closing phenylalanine or tryptophan. The order of the fields is J gene, V gene, CDR3 protein.

j_call: TRBJ1-2; v_call: TRBV28; cdr3_aa: CASSWTSQHGYTF
j_call: TRBJ2-2; v_call: TRBV12-3/TRBV12-4; cdr3_aa: CASRGQEDTGELFF
j_call: TRBJ2-7; v_call: TRBV5-1; cdr3_aa: CASSLSGTTPYEQYF
j_call: TRBJ2-2; v_call: TRBV2; cdr3_aa: CASSVGTAPGELFF
j_call: TRBJ2-7; v_call: TRBV30; cdr3_aa: CAWSPRASYEQYF
j_call: TRBJ2-2; v_call: TRBV7-7; cdr3_aa: CASSSSAGVGGELFF
j_call: TRBJ2-3; v_call: TRBV24-1; cdr3_aa: CATSDPTSGSGNTQYF
j_call: TRBJ2-5; v_call: TRBV29-1; cdr3_aa: CSVELTGMETQYF
j_call: TRBJ2-5; v_call: TRBV7-9; cdr3_aa: CASSFTSGTRETQYF
j_call: TRBJ1-4; v_call: TRBV5-6; cdr3_aa: CASSSTLRWGEKLFF
j_call: TRBJ2-1; v_call: TRBV6-5; cdr3_aa: CASSSTGTSGGAYNEQFF
j_call: TRBJ1-1; v_call: TRBV7-9; cdr3_aa: CASSNTLGGEGPEAFF
j_call: TRBJ2-3; v_call: TRBV5-1; cdr3_aa: CASTQGQGSTDTQYF
j_call: TRBJ2-7; v_call: TRBV10-3; cdr3_aa: CAISGSTGAYEQYF
j_call: TRBJ1-1; v_call: TRBV4-2; cdr3_aa: CASSQVGQIEAFF
j_call: TRBJ2-2; v_call: TRBV9; cdr3_aa: CASSPNLGGELFF
j_call: TRBJ2-3; v_call: TRBV5-4; cdr3_aa: CASSLPWPDTQYF
j_call: TRBJ1-5; v_call: TRBV6-1; cdr3_aa: CASSETWGNQPQQF
j_call: TRBJ1-1; v_call: TRBV20-1; cdr3_aa: CSAPPRDRAFNTEAFF
j_call: TRBJ2-3; v_call: TRBV11-3; cdr3_aa: CASSPSGGANTQYF
j_call: TRBJ2-3; v_call: TRBV2; cdr3_aa: CASSVGAGGPSGTDTQYF
j_call: TRBJ1-1; v_call: TRBV7-9; cdr3_aa: CASSPGGYTEAFF
j_call: TRBJ2-1; v_call: TRBV20-1; cdr3_aa: CSARRPRNSYNEQFF
j_call: TRBJ2-2; v_call: TRBV5-1; cdr3_aa: CASRISGANTGELFF
j_call: TRBJ1-6; v_call: TRBV12-3/TRBV12-4; cdr3_aa: CASTEDPWTLHF
j_call: TRBJ2-7; v_call: TRBV7-9; cdr3_aa: CASSQNSYEQYF
j_call: TRBJ2-2; v_call: TRBV11-2; cdr3_aa: CASSSLRTSGSRTGELFF
j_call: TRBJ1-5; v_call: TRBV6-1; cdr3_aa: CASSPQGDNQPQHF
j_call: TRBJ2-1; v_call: TRBV4-2; cdr3_aa: CASSQDHRSSYNEQFF
j_call: TRBJ1-1; v_call: TRBV5-1; cdr3_aa: CASSLGVGRSTEAFF
j_call: TRBJ2-5; v_call: TRBV5-1; cdr3_aa: CASSFESPGVGETQYF
j_call: TRBJ2-3; v_call: TRBV10-3; cdr3_aa: CAISEPKGERDTQYF
j_call: TRBJ2-3; v_call: TRBV20-1; cdr3_aa: CSARGTSGGGGDTQYF
j_call: TRBJ2-4; v_call: TRBV2; cdr3_aa: CASSEAFTGGSIQYF
j_call: TRBJ2-5; v_call: TRBV5-6; cdr3_aa: CASSLLGSGGASETQYF
j_call: TRBJ2-2; v_call: TRBV5-1; cdr3_aa: CASSLPGLAGATGELFF
j_call: TRBJ1-4; v_call: TRBV2; cdr3_aa: CARRRLVQGGNEKLFF
j_call: TRBJ2-7; v_call: TRBV15; cdr3_aa: CATSGLAGGYEQYF
j_call: TRBJ2-7; v_call: TRBV30; cdr3_aa: CAWNRASGYEQYF
j_call: TRBJ2-5; v_call: TRBV3-1; cdr3_aa: CASSQNPGSQETQYF
j_call: TRBJ1-3; v_call: TRBV5-1; cdr3_aa: CASSLVTGVTSGNTIYF
j_call: TRBJ2-7; v_call: TRBV5-1; cdr3_aa: CASSLYLSEYEQYF
j_call: TRBJ2-6; v_call: TRBV29-1; cdr3_aa: CSVAGSGANVLTF
j_call: TRBJ2-7; v_call: TRBV5-1; cdr3_aa: CASSHSYEQYF
j_call: TRBJ2-1; v_call: TRBV2; cdr3_aa: CASSFTGTQDDNEQFF
j_call: TRBJ2-1; v_call: TRBV7-9; cdr3_aa: CASSQRGADNEQFF
j_call: TRBJ2-1; v_call: TRBV29-1; cdr3_aa: CSAKTGGGEQFF
j_call: TRBJ1-2; v_call: TRBV20-1; cdr3_aa: CSARVGGGLTYGYTF
j_call: TRBJ1-4; v_call: TRBV12-3/TRBV12-4; cdr3_aa: CASSNPGEHLGEKLFF